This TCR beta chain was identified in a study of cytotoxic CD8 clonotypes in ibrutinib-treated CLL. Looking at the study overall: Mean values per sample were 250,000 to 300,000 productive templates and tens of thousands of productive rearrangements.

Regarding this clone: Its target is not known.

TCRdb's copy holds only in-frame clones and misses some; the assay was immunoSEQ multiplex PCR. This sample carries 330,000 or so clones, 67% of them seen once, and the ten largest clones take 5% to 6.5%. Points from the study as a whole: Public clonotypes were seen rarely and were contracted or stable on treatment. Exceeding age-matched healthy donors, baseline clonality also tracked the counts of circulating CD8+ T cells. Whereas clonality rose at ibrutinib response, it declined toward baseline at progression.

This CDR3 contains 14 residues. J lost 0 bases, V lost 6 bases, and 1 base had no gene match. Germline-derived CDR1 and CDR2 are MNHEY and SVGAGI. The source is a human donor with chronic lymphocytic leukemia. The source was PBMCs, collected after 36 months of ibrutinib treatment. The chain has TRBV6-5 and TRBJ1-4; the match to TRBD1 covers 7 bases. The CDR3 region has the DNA TGTGCCAGCAGCGACAGGGCAACTAATGAAAAACTGTTTTTT. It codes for CASSDRATNEKLFF.